Detailed here is one T cell receptor beta chain. This CDR3 is 16 amino acids long. Per germline, CDR1 SGHTA and CDR2 FQGNSA. Losses at the gene ends were 5 bases for V and 2 bases for J; bases not matched to a gene: 6. The entry originates in a study of CD8+ T cells in alopecia areata. TCR sequencing used cDNA made by reverse transcription of extracted RNA. The method was immunoSEQ multiplex PCR; TCRdb's version includes in-frame clones alone and lacks a portion of them. This sample has nearly 110,000 clones, with roughly 84% found just once. Treatment described: oral pan-JAK inhibitor, 5-10 mg twice daily.

This clonotype originated in a human donor with alopecia areata. This chain connects TRBV7-2 to TRBJ2-1, with 10 bases matching TRBD2. The sample in question was CD8+ T cells sorted from blood, obtained at week 24, from a patient treated with tofacitinib. The CDR3: CASSPHSGRPYNEQFF. For the CDR3, the DNA is TGTGCCAGCAGCCCTCATAGCGGGAGGCCCTACAATGAGCAGTTCTTC.